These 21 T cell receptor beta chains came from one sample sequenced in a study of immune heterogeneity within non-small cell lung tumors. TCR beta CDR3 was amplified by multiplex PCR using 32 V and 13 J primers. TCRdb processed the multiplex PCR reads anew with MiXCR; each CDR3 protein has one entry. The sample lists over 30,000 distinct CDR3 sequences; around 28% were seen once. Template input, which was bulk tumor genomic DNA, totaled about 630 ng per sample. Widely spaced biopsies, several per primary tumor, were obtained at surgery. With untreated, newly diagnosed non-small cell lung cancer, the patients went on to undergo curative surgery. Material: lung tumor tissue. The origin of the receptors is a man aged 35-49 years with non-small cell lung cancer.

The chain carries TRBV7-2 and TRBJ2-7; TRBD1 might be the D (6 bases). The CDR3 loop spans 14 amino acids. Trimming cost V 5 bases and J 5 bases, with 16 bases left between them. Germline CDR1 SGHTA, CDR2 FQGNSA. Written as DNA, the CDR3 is TGTGCCAGCAGCAATAGCCCGGACAGCCACGAGCAGTACTTC. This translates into CASSNSPDSHEQYF.

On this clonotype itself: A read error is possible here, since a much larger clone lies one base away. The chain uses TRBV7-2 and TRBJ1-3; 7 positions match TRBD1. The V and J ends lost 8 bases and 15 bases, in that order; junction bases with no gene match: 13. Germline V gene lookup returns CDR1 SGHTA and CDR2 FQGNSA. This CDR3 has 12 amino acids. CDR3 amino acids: CASRYPPGTEYF. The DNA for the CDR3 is TGTGCCAGCCGCTACCCTCCGGGGACAGAATATTTT.

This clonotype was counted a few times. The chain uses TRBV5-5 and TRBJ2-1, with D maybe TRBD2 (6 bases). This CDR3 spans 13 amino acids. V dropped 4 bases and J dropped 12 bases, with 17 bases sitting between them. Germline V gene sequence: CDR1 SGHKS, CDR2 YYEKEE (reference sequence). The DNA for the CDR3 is TGTGCCAGCAGCCCCCAGGGAGGTCCCAGGCAGTTCTTC. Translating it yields CASSPQGGPRQFF.

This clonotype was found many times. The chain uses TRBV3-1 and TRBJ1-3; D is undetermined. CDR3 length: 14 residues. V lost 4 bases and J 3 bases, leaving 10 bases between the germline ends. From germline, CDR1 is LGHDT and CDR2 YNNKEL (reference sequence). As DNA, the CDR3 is TGTGCCAGCAGCCCCAGAAGTGGTGGAAACACCATATATTTT. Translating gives CASSPRSGGNTIYF. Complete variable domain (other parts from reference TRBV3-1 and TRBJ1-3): DTAVSQTPKYLVTQMGNDKSIKCEQNLGHDTMYWYKQDSKKFLKIMFSYNNKELIINETVPNRFSPKSPDKAHLNLHINSLELGDSAVYFCASSPRSGGNTIYFGEGSWLTVV.

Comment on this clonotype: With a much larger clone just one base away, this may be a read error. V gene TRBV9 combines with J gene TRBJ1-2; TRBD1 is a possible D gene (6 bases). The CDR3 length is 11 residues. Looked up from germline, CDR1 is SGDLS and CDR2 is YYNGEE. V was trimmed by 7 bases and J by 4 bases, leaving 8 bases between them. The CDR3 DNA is TGTGCCAGCTTAGGGGGCTATGGCTACACCTTC. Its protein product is CASLGGYGYTF.

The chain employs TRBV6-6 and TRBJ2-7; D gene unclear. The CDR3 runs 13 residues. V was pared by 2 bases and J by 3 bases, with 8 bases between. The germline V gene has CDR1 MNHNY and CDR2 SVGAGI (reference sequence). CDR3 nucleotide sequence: TGTGCCAGCAGTTACGCCAGTAGCTACGAGCAGTACTTC. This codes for CASSYASSYEQYF.

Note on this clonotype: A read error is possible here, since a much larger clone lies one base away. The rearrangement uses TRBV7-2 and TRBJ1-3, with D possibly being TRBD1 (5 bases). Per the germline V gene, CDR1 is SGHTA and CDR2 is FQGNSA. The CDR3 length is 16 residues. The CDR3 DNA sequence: TGTGCCAGTAGAAAGACAAGACAGACCTCTGGAAGCACCATATATTTT. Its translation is CASRKTRQTSGSTIYF.

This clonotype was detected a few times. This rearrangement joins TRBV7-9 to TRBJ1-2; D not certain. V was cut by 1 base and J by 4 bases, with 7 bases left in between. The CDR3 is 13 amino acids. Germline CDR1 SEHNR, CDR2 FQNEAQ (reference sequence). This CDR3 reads CASSLGEGYGYTF. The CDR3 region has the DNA TGTGCCAGCAGCTTAGGGGAAGGCTATGGCTACACCTTC.

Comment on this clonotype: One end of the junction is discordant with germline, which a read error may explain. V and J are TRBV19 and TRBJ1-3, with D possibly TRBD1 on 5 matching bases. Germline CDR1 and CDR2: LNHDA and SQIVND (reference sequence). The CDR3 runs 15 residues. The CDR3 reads CASSIQGTVGDTIYF. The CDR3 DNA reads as TGTGCCAGTAGTATACAGGGAACGGTTGGAGACACCATATATTTT.

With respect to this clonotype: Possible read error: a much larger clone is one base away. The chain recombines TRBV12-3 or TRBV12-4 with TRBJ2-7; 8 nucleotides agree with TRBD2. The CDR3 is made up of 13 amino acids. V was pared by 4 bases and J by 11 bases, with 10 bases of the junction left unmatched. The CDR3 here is CASSYFPGGEKYF. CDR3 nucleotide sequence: TGTGCCAGCAGTTACTTCCCGGGGGGGGAGAAGTACTTC.

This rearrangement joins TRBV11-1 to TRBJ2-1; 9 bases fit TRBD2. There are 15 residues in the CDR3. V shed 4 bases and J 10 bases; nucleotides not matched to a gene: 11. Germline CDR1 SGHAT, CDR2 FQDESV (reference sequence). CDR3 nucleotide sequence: TGTGCCAGCAGCTCCTTAGCGGGAGCAGGGGGAGAGCAGTTCTTC. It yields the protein CASSSLAGAGGEQFF. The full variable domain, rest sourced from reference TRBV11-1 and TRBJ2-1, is EAEVAQSPRYKITEKSQAVAFWCDPISGHATLYWYRQILGQGPELLVQFQDESVVDDSQLPKDRFSAERLKGVDSTLKIQPAELGDSAMYLCASSSLAGAGGEQFFGPGTRLTVL.

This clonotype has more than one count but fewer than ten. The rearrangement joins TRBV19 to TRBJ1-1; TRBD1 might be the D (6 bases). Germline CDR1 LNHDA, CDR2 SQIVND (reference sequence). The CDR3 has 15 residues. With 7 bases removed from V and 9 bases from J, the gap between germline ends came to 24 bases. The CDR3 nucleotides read TGTGCCAGTACCCCGGGGGGCGCGGGTTTCCAACAAGCTTTCTTT. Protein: CASTPGGAGFQQAFF.

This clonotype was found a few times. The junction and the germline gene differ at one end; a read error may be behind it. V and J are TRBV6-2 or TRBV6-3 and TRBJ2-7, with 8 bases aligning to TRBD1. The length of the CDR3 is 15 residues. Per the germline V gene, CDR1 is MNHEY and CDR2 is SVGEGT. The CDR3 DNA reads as TGTGTCAGCAGGTCTAGGACAGGGTGGTCCTACGAGCAGTACTTC. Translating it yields CVSRSRTGWSYEQYF.

CDR3 loop: CASSVTTDYEQYF. DNA for the CDR3: TGCGCCAGCAGCGTAACGACAGACTACGAGCAGTACTTC. The chain employs TRBV5-1 and TRBJ2-7; TRBD1 might be the D (5 bases). Deletions cut 4 bases from V and 3 bases from J, with 11 bases between. Germline loops: CDR1 SGHRS, CDR2 YFSETQ. This CDR3 contains 13 residues.

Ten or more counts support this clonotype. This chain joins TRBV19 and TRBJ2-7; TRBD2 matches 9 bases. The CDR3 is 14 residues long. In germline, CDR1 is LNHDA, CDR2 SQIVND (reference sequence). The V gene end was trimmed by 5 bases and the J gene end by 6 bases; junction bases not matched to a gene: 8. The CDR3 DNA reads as TGTGCCAGTAGTGTACTAGCGGGTGCGGGCGAGCAGTACTTC. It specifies CASSVLAGAGEQYF.

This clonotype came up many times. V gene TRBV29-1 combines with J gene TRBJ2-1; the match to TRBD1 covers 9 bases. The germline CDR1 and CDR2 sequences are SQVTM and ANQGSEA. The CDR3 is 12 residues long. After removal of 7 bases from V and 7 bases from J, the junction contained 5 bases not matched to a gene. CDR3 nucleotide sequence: TGCAGCGGCCGGACAGGGGCAAATGAGCAGTTCTTC. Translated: CSGRTGANEQFF.

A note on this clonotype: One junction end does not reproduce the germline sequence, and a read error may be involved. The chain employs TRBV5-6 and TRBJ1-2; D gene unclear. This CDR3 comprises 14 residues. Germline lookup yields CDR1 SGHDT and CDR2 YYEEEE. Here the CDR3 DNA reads TGTGCCAGCAGTTTGGGAAATCTTAACTATGGCTACACCTTC. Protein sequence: CASSLGNLNYGYTF. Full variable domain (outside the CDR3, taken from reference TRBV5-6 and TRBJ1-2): DAGVTQSPTHLIKTRGQQVTLRCSPKSGHDTVSWYQQALGQGPQFIFQYYEEEERQRGNFPDRFSGHQFPNYSSELNVNALLLGDSALYLCASSLGNLNYGYTFGSGTRLTVV.

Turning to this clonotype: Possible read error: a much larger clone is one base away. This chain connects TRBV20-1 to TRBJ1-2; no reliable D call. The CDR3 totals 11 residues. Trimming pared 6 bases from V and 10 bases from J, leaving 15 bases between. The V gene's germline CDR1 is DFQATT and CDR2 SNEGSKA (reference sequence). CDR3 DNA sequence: TGCAGTGCCCCTAGAGCCGATGTCTACACCTTC. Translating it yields CSAPRADVYTF.

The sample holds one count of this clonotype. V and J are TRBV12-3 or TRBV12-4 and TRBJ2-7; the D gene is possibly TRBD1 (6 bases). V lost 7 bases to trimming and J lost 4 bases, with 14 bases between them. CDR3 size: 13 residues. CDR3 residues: CASTRTVIYEQYF. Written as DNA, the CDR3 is TGTGCCAGCACCCGGACAGTGATTTACGAGCAGTACTTC.

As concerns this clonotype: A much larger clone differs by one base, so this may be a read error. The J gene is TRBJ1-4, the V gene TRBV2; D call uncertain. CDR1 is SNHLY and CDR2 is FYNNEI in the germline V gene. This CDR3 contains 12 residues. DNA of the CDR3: TGTGCCAGCAGCAGATCTAATGTAAAACTGTTTTTT. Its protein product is CASSRSNVKLFF.

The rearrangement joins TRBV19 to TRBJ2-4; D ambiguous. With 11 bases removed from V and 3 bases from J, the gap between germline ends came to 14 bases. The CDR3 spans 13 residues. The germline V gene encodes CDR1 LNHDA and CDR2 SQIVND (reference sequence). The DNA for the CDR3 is TGTGCCGGAAGGGCGAGTATCAAAAACATTCAGTACTTC. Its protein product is CAGRASIKNIQYF.